The source of this T cell receptor beta chain is a study of blood T cell repertoires in COVID-19. Study-wide background: From T cells, B-cell-depleted T cells, or PBMCs came the material, which was cDNA or gDNA.

Original methodology: The assay estimated nucleated cells by amplifying reference gene primers. Data came from immunoSEQ multiplex PCR; TCRdb stores just in-frame clones and leaves some out. V, J and clone size reflect that table, while D and trimming were determined from the DNA. Of a few hundred thousand clones listed, roughly 80% were seen once; the top ten hold around 9.3%. CDR3 length: 14 amino acids. CDR1 and CDR2 from the germline V gene are DFQATT and SNEGSKA (reference sequence). V was cut by 3 bases and J by 3 bases, with 12 bases left in between. This TCR came from a woman older than 75 with acute or convalescent COVID-19. V and J are TRBV20-1 and TRBJ1-5; tentatively, D is TRBD1 (5 bases). Sequences were obtained from peripheral blood. The CDR3 nucleotides read TGCAGTGCTAGTCTTCAGGGTAACAATCAGCCCCAGCATTTT. Amino acid sequence: CSASLQGNNQPQHF.